The entry below gives a single TCR beta chain sequence along with its context. The table came from immunoSEQ multiplex PCR; TCRdb's copy has only in-frame clones and leaves some out. The data show roughly 200,000 clones, more than 85% seen once. The CDR3 consists of 16 residues. Germline V gene sequence: CDR1 LGHDT, CDR2 YNNKEL (reference sequence). V was clipped by 0 bases and J by 2 bases; unmatched bases: 3. The data stem from a study of blood T cell repertoires in COVID-19. About the research overall: The United States, Italy and Spain provided the acute and convalescent COVID-19 samples.

This TCR derives from a woman in her forties in a cohort exposed to, infected with or recovered from COVID-19 (not recorded which). V is TRBV3-1 (or the pseudogene TRBV3-2) and J is TRBJ2-1; TRBD2 matches 8 bases. The sample consisted of PBMCs or T cells enriched from blood (not recorded which). This CDR3 reads CASSQDLAGAYNEQFF. The CDR3 DNA reads TGTGCCAGCAGCCAAGATCTAGCGGGCGCCTACAATGAGCAGTTCTTC.